Listed here are 24 T cell receptor beta chains from one sample, sequenced in a study of regulatory T cells in long-lasting Graves disease. Described time point: persistent/refractory GD, antithyroid drugs over 5 years with positive TRAb. Scientists built the TCR library using RNA that was extracted from PBMCs. HTBI primers from iRepertoire and Arm-PCR of CDR3 regions yielded the TCR beta libraries. A single record per CDR3 protein comes from TCRdb applying MiXCR to the multiplex PCR reads. The sample lists some 280,000 distinct CDR3 sequences; 22% were seen once. This specimen was peripheral blood mononuclear cells (PBMCs), taken when the disease was refractory, from a patient treated with antithyroid drugs. Source of these receptors: a female donor with Graves disease.

This clonotype appeared a few times. V is TRBV5-6 and J is TRBJ2-7; D unclear. The CDR3 is 12 amino acids. Per the germline V gene, CDR1 is SGHDT and CDR2 is YYEEEE. Trimming took off 3 bases at V and 3 bases at J, with 7 bases between the two ends. The CDR3 here is CASSSAYYEQYF. As DNA, the CDR3 is TGTGCCAGCAGCTCGGCATACTACGAGCAGTACTTC.

This clonotype was recorded a few times. V gene TRBV3-1 combines with J gene TRBJ2-2; 7 positions match TRBD1. V was clipped by 5 bases and J by 5 bases; unmatched bases: 8. The germline gives CDR1 LGHDT, CDR2 YNNKEL (reference sequence). This CDR3 is built from 15 residues. The CDR3 region has the DNA TGTGCCAGCAGCATTCGACAGGGTCAAACCGGGGAGCTGTTTTTT. It specifies CASSIRQGQTGELFF.

This clonotype was observed a handful of times. The chain couples TRBV30 to TRBJ2-7; 7 bases match TRBD1. The CDR3 consists of 13 residues. The V segment lost 3 bases and the J segment 3 bases; nucleotides outside the gene matches: 5. Germline V gene lookup returns CDR1 GTSNPN and CDR2 SVGIG (reference sequence). The CDR3 reads CAWRPTGYYEQYF. For the CDR3, the DNA is TGTGCCTGGAGGCCGACAGGGTACTACGAGCAGTACTTC. The complete variable domain, with remaining parts taken from reference TRBV30 and TRBJ2-7, reads SQTIHQWPATLVQPVGSPLSLECTVEGTSNPNLYWYRQAAGRGLQLLFYSVGIGQISSEVPQNLSASRPQDRQFILSSKKLLLSDSGFYLCAWRPTGYYEQYFGPGTRLTVT.

The chain links TRBV4-3 to TRBJ1-3; tentatively, D is TRBD1 (5 bases). V lost 1 base and J lost 0, with 10 bases in between. The CDR3 length is 16 residues. The germline gives CDR1 LGHNA, CDR2 YSLEER. In nucleotides, the CDR3 is TGCGCCAGCAGCCAAGGGGGGAATGGCTCTGGAAACACCATATATTTT. Amino acid sequence: CASSQGGNGSGNTIYF.

This clonotype was observed at least ten times. V and J are TRBV6-1 and TRBJ2-5, with TRBD1 matching 10 bases. Per germline, CDR1 MNHNS and CDR2 SASEGT. The V gene end was trimmed by 10 bases and the J gene end by 4 bases; junction bases not matched to a gene: 6. This CDR3 region has 13 residues. DNA for the CDR3: TGTGCCACCTCCGGGACAGGGGCAGAGACCCAGTACTTC. As protein: CATSGTGAETQYF.

This clonotype showed up just once. The chain links TRBV28 to TRBJ2-1, with unresolved D. The V gene's germline CDR1 is MDHEN and CDR2 SYDVKM. The CDR3 is made up of 14 amino acids. Deletions cut 2 bases from V and 8 bases from J, with 13 bases between. Here the CDR3 DNA reads TGTGCCAGCAGTTTACCGGAGTCAGTATATGAGCAGTTCTTC. Translating it yields CASSLPESVYEQFF.

This clonotype was observed at least ten times. This chain links TRBV28 with TRBJ2-7, with D hard to call. This CDR3 has 15 residues. The V gene's germline CDR1 is MDHEN and CDR2 SYDVKM. V was trimmed by 6 bases and J by 0 bases, leaving 15 bases between them. CDR3 amino acids: CASSPPLLHSYEQYF. The CDR3 DNA is TGTGCCAGCAGCCCCCCACTACTACACTCCTACGAGCAGTACTTC.

The rearrangement uses TRBV6-2 or TRBV6-3 and TRBJ2-4, with TRBD1 identical over 9 bases. The CDR3 is 14 residues long. The trim removed 2 bases at V and 4 bases at J, leaving 0 bases unmatched. In germline, CDR1 is MNHEY, CDR2 SVGEGT. The CDR3 reads CASSYGTGKNIQYF. Written as DNA, the CDR3 is TGTGCCAGCAGTTACGGGACAGGGAAAAACATTCAGTACTTC.

Regarding this clonotype: A single base separates this from a much larger clone, so it may be a read error. Because the CDR3 is missing its conserved closing phenylalanine or tryptophan, this is likely a read error. The chain is built from TRBV2 and TRBJ2-5, with D possibly TRBD1 on 6 matching bases. Germline V gene sequence: CDR1 SNHLY, CDR2 FYNNEI. The CDR3 has 14 residues. V shed 10 bases and J shed 2 bases, with 17 bases lying between them. The DNA of the CDR3 is TGTGCCAACAGGGCCATGGTCCTTCAAGAGACCCAGTACTCC. Amino acids: CANRAMVLQETQYS.

The V call is TRBV10-3, the J call TRBJ1-1; perhaps TRBD1 as D (5 bases). The CDR3 extends over 13 amino acids. Per germline, CDR1 ENHRY and CDR2 SYGVKD. V lost 7 bases, J lost 0 bases, and 9 bases lay in between. CDR3 DNA: TGTGCCATCAACCAGGACATGAACACTGAAGCTTTCTTT. Translation: CAINQDMNTEAFF.

The V call is TRBV7-2, the J call TRBJ2-7; 11 nucleotides agree with TRBD2. The germline V gene encodes CDR1 SGHTA and CDR2 FQGNSA. The CDR3 has 16 residues. V lost 5 bases and J lost 5; bases outside the gene matches: 11. Here the CDR3 DNA reads TGTGCCAGCAGCGTATTAGCGGGAGGGTCATTAGACGAGCAGTACTTC. Protein sequence: CASSVLAGGSLDEQYF.

This clonotype appeared a single time. The rearrangement joins TRBV20-1 to TRBJ1-5; no definite D call. Germline V CDR1 and CDR2: DFQATT, SNEGSKA (reference sequence). Trimming left V 6 bases short and J 5 bases short, with 14 bases between. The CDR3 is made up of 13 amino acids. The CDR3 nucleotides read TGCAGTGCATGGTGGCGGAAATATCAGCCCCAGCATTTT. Residues: CSAWWRKYQPQHF.

The rearrangement joins TRBV20-1 to TRBJ2-3, with no clear D. The CDR3 covers 11 residues. The germline CDR1 and CDR2 sequences are DFQATT and SNEGSKA (reference sequence). V lost 4 bases, J lost 5 bases, and 7 bases lay in between. CDR3 region: CSAIDQDTQYF. DNA of the CDR3: TGCAGTGCTATCGATCAAGATACGCAGTATTTT.

This clonotype was recorded many times. The chain has TRBV12-3 or TRBV12-4 and TRBJ2-2; no clear D. Trimming removed 3 bases from V and 11 bases from J, with 16 bases in between. The CDR3 is made up of 14 amino acids. The CDR3 spells CASSLVTNSGELFF. CDR3 nucleotide sequence: TGTGCCAGCAGTTTGGTAACTAACTCTGGAGAGCTGTTTTTT.

The J gene is TRBJ2-3, the V gene TRBV7-2, with 12 bases identical to TRBD2. Germline V gene sequence: CDR1 SGHTA, CDR2 FQGNSA. There are 15 residues in the CDR3. Losses at the gene ends were 5 bases for V and 3 bases for J; bases not matched to a gene: 3. In DNA, the CDR3 is TGTGCCAGCAGCCGAGGACTAGCGGGAACAGATACGCAGTATTTT. It encodes CASSRGLAGTDTQYF.

This clonotype was seen more than once but under ten times. The V gene is TRBV6-2 or TRBV6-3, the J gene TRBJ2-7, with D perhaps TRBD1 (5 bases). The CDR3 length is 14 residues. Germline CDR1 is MNHEY and CDR2 is SVGEGT. Trimming pared 6 bases from V and 2 bases from J, leaving 14 bases between. Here the CDR3 reads CASRDDRGPYEQYF. The CDR3, as DNA: TGTGCCAGCAGGGACGACAGAGGACCCTACGAGCAGTACTTC.

This clonotype has ten or more counts. The chain is built from TRBV2 and TRBJ2-2; the D gene is possibly TRBD1 (6 bases). The V end lost 5 bases, the J end lost 4 bases, and 14 bases lay between the germline ends. The germline V gene has CDR1 SNHLY and CDR2 FYNNEI. The CDR3 runs 15 residues. In DNA, the CDR3 is TGTGCCAGCAGTATCCACAACAGGGTCACCGGGGAGCTGTTTTTT. It translates to CASSIHNRVTGELFF.

The genes are TRBV3-1 and TRBJ2-7, with TRBD2 matching 10 bases. The length of the CDR3 is 16 residues. After removal of 3 bases from V and 2 bases from J, the junction contained 7 bases not matched to a gene. Per germline, CDR1 LGHDT and CDR2 YNNKEL (reference sequence). CDR3: CASSHGRTSGTYEQYF. CDR3 in DNA: TGTGCCAGCAGCCATGGTAGGACTAGCGGAACCTACGAGCAGTACTTC.

This clonotype was recorded many times. V gene TRBV30 combines with J gene TRBJ2-4; 9 bases fit TRBD1. Germline CDR1 and CDR2: GTSNPN and SVGIG (reference sequence). CDR3 length: 14 residues. After removal of 3 bases from V and 8 bases from J, the junction contained 8 bases not matched to a gene. The CDR3 coding sequence is TGTGCCTGGAGCTCTATGGGACAGGGTGACATTCAGTACTTC. It codes for CAWSSMGQGDIQYF.

This chain uses TRBV3-1 with TRBJ2-5; D possibly matches TRBD1 or TRBD2 (5 bases each). CDR3 length equals 14 residues. The germline V and J ends were trimmed by 3 bases and 5 bases, with 13 bases remaining between them. The germline V gene encodes CDR1 LGHDT and CDR2 YNNKEL (reference sequence). CDR3: CASSHMSGPETQYF. Here the CDR3 DNA reads TGTGCCAGCAGCCATATGTCGGGGCCGGAGACCCAGTACTTC.

The chain combines TRBV7-2 with TRBJ2-5, with TRBD1 identical over 9 bases. V lost 0 bases to trimming and J lost 5 bases; unmatched junction nucleotides: 4. The CDR3 consists of 15 residues. The germline CDR1 and CDR2 sequences are SGHTA and FQGNSA. The CDR3 nucleotides read TGTGCCAGCAGCTTAGCGGGACAGGGTTCGGAGACCCAGTACTTC. It is translated as CASSLAGQGSETQYF.

The chain is built from TRBV7-2 and TRBJ2-5; 9 nucleotides line up with TRBD1. V was pared by 11 bases and J by 5 bases, with 9 bases of the junction left unmatched. The germline gives CDR1 SGHTA, CDR2 FQGNSA. The CDR3 has 13 amino acids. Written as DNA, the CDR3 is TGTGCCTTATACCGGGACAGGGAGGAGACCCAGTACTTC. Translated, it gives CALYRDREETQYF. Using reference TRBV7-2 and TRBJ2-5 for the parts outside the CDR3, the full variable domain is GAGVSQSPSNKVTEKGKDVELRCDPISGHTALYWYRQSLGQGLEFLIYFQGNSAPDKSGLPSDRFSAERTGGSVSTLTIQRTQQEDSAVYLCALYRDREETQYFGPGTRLLVL.

The chain recombines TRBV2 with TRBJ2-1; the match to TRBD2 covers 14 bases. The CDR3 contains 15 residues. The trim removed 4 bases at V and 9 bases at J, leaving 5 bases unmatched. CDR1 is SNHLY and CDR2 is FYNNEI in the germline V gene. DNA for the CDR3: TGTGCCAGCAGTGCGACTAGCGGGAGGGCCGGTGAGCAGTTCTTC. Its protein is CASSATSGRAGEQFF.

This clonotype was counted many times. V usage is TRBV6-1 and J usage is TRBJ1-5; D unclear. V was pared by 6 bases and J by 4 bases, with 13 bases between. Germline CDR1 MNHNS, CDR2 SASEGT. This CDR3 is built from 14 residues. The CDR3 nucleotides are TGTGCCAGCAGCGACGCCTGGAGTAATCAGCCCCAGCATTTT. It translates to CASSDAWSNQPQHF.